This T cell receptor (beta chain) was observed in a study of control samples from healthy donors and cancer patients (TCRdb year 2020). In the case of this clone: The clone's antigen remains unknown. Per-base qualities were not stored, and no clone one base away is much larger.

The protocol used for the library was the immunoSEQ multiplex PCR assay. The source is immuneACCESS, and TCRdb retained only in-frame sequences with V and J called. Part of the clones is not carried over; for the studies checked, unresolved V genes explain less than half of this, and the remainder is unexplained. The sample contains about 84,000 clones, roughly 84% of them found a single time. The ten largest clones add up to roughly 10% of the sample. Its CDR3 holds 15 amino acids, cysteine through phenylalanine. Here the CDR3 DNA is all that survives: 45 bases in frame from base 1. CDR1 GTSNPN and CDR2 SVGIG were looked up in the germline V gene (reference sequence). The germline V and J ends show losses of 2 bases and 1 base respectively, and no gene match explains 6 bases of the junction.

The rearrangement combines TRBV30 with TRBJ2-5, and TRBD1 aligns with 8 junction nucleotides. The sample consisted of PBMCs. The receptor was isolated from a man in his sixties with head and neck cancer. The DNA reads TGTGCCTGGAGTACTGGACAGGGTTCCCAAGAGACCCAGTACTTC. This codes for CAWSTGQGSQETQYF.